Each of the 29 T cell receptor beta chains below was sequenced from the same sample in a study of shared clonotypes between healthy human individuals. Clones were read by immunoSEQ multiplex PCR, and TCRdb kept only the in-frame ones, dropping some. There are millions of clones in the sample; 95% occur only once, and 0.1% to 0.15% lies in the top ten. Sequenced material: naive CD4+ T cells sorted from blood. Subset in this sample: CD45RA+ positively selected. The source is a man between 18 and 29 years old in good health.

The CDR3 sequence: CASSPDRQETQYF. The CDR3 bases are TGCGCCAGCAGCCCGGACAGACAAGAGACCCAGTACTTC. The gene calls are TRBV5-1 and TRBJ2-5; D may be TRBD1 (6 bases). Trimming left V 4 bases short and J 2 bases short, with 9 bases between. Germline V lookup: CDR1 SGHRS, CDR2 YFSETQ. The length of the CDR3 is 13 residues.

This chain uses TRBV5-1 with TRBJ2-5; D may be TRBD1 or TRBD2 (5 bases each). V lost 3 bases to trimming and J lost 3 bases, with 15 bases between them. The CDR3 totals 15 residues. Germline lookup yields CDR1 SGHRS and CDR2 YFSETQ. CDR3 nucleotide sequence: TGCGCCAGCAGCTCCCTGGACACTAGAAAAGAGACCCAGTACTTC. As protein: CASSSLDTRKETQYF.

The chain has TRBV30 and TRBJ2-7, with 8 positions matching TRBD2. The length of the CDR3 is 15 residues. The trim removed 3 bases at V and 6 bases at J, leaving 13 bases unmatched. CDR1 is GTSNPN and CDR2 is SVGIG in the germline V gene (reference sequence). CDR3 in amino acids: CAWSKPGLVIFEQYF. The CDR3 DNA follows: TGTGCCTGGAGCAAACCGGGACTAGTTATTTTCGAGCAGTACTTC.

This chain connects TRBV6-1 to TRBJ1-1; TRBD1 is a possible D gene (6 bases). The germline CDR1 and CDR2 sequences are MNHNS and SASEGT. Trimming shortened V by 7 bases and J by 5 bases, and 17 bases separated the two germline ends. CDR3 length equals 14 residues. Written as DNA, the CDR3 is TGTGCCAGCACCCCGACAGGAGTAGTTACTGAAGCTTTCTTT. This translates into CASTPTGVVTEAFF.

V is TRBV11-2 and J is TRBJ2-6; D is ambiguous. CDR1 and CDR2 from the germline V gene are SGHAT and FQNNGV. This CDR3 region has 18 residues. The germline V and J ends were trimmed by 1 base and 4 bases, with 17 bases remaining between them. The CDR3 nucleotides are TGTGCCAGCAGCTTAGTTTCGTCTATGCCAGGAGGGGCCAACGTCCTGACTTTC. This encodes CASSLVSSMPGGANVLTF.

At least ten counts were recorded for this clone. V is TRBV14 and J is TRBJ2-7; 8 bases fit TRBD2. The V gene end was trimmed by 6 bases and the J gene end by 5 bases; junction bases not matched to a gene: 12. The CDR3 is 15 residues long. CDR1 is SGHDN and CDR2 is FVKESK in the germline V gene. The CDR3 loop reads CASSPRPAGANEQYF. CDR3 coding DNA: TGTGCCAGCAGTCCAAGACCAGCGGGAGCCAACGAGCAGTACTTC.

The genes are TRBV4-3 and TRBJ2-3, with a weak D call TRBD1 (6 bases). This CDR3 contains 13 residues. Germline V gene sequence: CDR1 LGHNA, CDR2 YSLEER. Trimming cost V 4 bases and J 5 bases, with 10 bases left between them. CDR3 nucleotides: TGCGCCAGCAGCCCGGCAGGGGTAGATACGCAGTATTTT. Translating gives CASSPAGVDTQYF.

This clone was picked up one time. The chain has TRBV2 and TRBJ2-1; TRBD1 matches at 8 bases. Germline CDR1 and CDR2: SNHLY and FYNNEI. The CDR3 length is 14 residues. V shed 5 bases, J shed 10 bases, and the junction held 10 bases outside the gene matches. The DNA for the CDR3 is TGTGCCAGCAGTTATTTCCAGGGGGCAGAGGAGCAGTTCTTC. Translating gives CASSYFQGAEEQFF.

The chain recombines TRBV10-1 with TRBJ2-1; 11 nucleotides line up with TRBD2. Germline CDR1 and CDR2: WNHNN and SYGVQD (reference sequence). The CDR3 loop spans 16 amino acids. V was clipped by 6 bases and J by 6 bases; unmatched bases: 10. CDR3 nucleotides: TGCGCCAGCAGCAAAGAAATTAGCGGGAGGGTCAATGAGCAGTTCTTC. It translates to CASSKEISGRVNEQFF.

CDR3 coding DNA: TGTGCCATCAGTGATTCGGTGGGGACTGAAGCTTTCTTT. Translated: CAISDSVGTEAFF. The V and J genes are TRBV10-3 and TRBJ1-1, with unresolved D. The V gene lost 3 bases and the J gene lost 5 bases, with 10 bases spanning the gap. This CDR3 is 13 amino acids long. The germline V gene encodes CDR1 ENHRY and CDR2 SYGVKD.

This clone was detected only once. This chain connects TRBV5-1 to TRBJ2-2, with TRBD2 identical over 7 bases. This CDR3 has 16 amino acids. Germline CDR1 SGHRS, CDR2 YFSETQ. After removal of 2 bases from V and 6 bases from J, the junction contained 10 bases not matched to a gene. The CDR3 DNA sequence: TGCGCCAGCAGCTTTTATGCGGGAGCGGAGGCCGGGGAGCTGTTTTTT. Translated, it gives CASSFYAGAEAGELFF. Full variable domain (outside the CDR3, taken from reference TRBV5-1 and TRBJ2-2): KAGVTQTPRYLIKTRGQQVTLSCSPISGHRSVSWYQQTPGQGLQFLFEYFSETQRNKGNFPGRFSGRQFSNSRSEMNVSTLELGDSALYLCASSFYAGAEAGELFFGEGSRLTVL.

The rearrangement links TRBV15 to TRBJ1-5; D is ambiguous. The V end lost 1 base, the J end lost 0 bases, and 7 bases lay between the germline ends. The germline V gene encodes CDR1 LNHNV and CDR2 YYDKDF (reference sequence). CDR3 length: 15 amino acids. CDR3: CATSRAGNSNQPQHF. As DNA, the CDR3 is TGTGCCACCAGCAGAGCTGGGAATAGCAATCAGCCCCAGCATTTT.

The rearrangement links TRBV9 to TRBJ2-2; D is uncertain. Between the trimmed V and J ends, which lost 4 bases and 1 base, there was a span of 11 bases. Germline V gene sequence: CDR1 SGDLS, CDR2 YYNGEE. The length of the CDR3 is 15 residues. CDR3 amino acids: CASSLENVNTGELFF. CDR3 nucleotide sequence: TGTGCCAGCAGCTTAGAGAACGTGAACACCGGGGAGCTGTTTTTT.

Details on this clone: The sample holds other DNA sequences that translate to the same CDR3. This chain connects TRBV7-2 to TRBJ2-7, with TRBD2 matching 9 bases. V trimming: 1 base; J trimming: 2 bases; junction bases outside the gene matches: 3. This CDR3 is built from 15 residues. Germline V gene lookup returns CDR1 SGHTA and CDR2 FQGNSA. The DNA of the CDR3 is TGTGCCAGCAGCTTAGTGGCTAGCGGGGCCTACGAGCAGTACTTC. It encodes CASSLVASGAYEQYF.

This clone was seen only once. Other DNA sequences in the sample encode the same CDR3. The rearrangement uses TRBV18 and TRBJ2-7; D not resolved. The CDR3 runs 14 residues. V was cut by 0 bases and J by 1 base, with 7 bases left in between. In germline, CDR1 is KGHSH, CDR2 LQKENI. The CDR3 reads CASSPPTSSYEQYF. As DNA, the CDR3 is TGTGCCAGCTCACCACCGACCAGTTCCTACGAGCAGTACTTC. The full variable domain, rest sourced from reference TRBV18 and TRBJ2-7, is NAGVMQNPRHLVRRRGQEARLRCSPMKGHSHVYWYRQLPEEGLKFMVYLQKENIIDESGMPKERFSAEFPKEGPSILRIQQVVRGDSAAYFCASSPPTSSYEQYFGPGTRLTVT.

This rearrangement joins TRBV18 to TRBJ2-3; the D is unclear. The V end lost 8 bases, the J end lost 2 bases, and 14 bases lay between the germline ends. The CDR3 sequence is 14 residues long. The germline V gene encodes CDR1 KGHSH and CDR2 LQKENI. CDR3 sequence reads: CASSLFQSTDTQYF. The CDR3 DNA reads TGTGCCAGCAGCTTGTTCCAGTCCACAGATACGCAGTATTTT.

V gene TRBV30 combines with J gene TRBJ2-3; maybe TRBD1 (7 bases). Germline V lookup: CDR1 GTSNPN, CDR2 SVGIG (reference sequence). This CDR3 contains 14 residues. Trimming took off 5 bases at V and 4 bases at J, with 16 bases between the two ends. The CDR3 bases are TGTGCCTGGGGCGGAGGGGGCGCGGCAGATACGCAGTATTTT. Its protein is CAWGGGGAADTQYF.

Remarks on this clone: At one end the junction does not follow the germline gene, possibly because of a read error. The gene calls are TRBV30 and TRBJ1-4; no definite D call. CDR1 is GTSNPN, CDR2 SVGIG, per germline (reference sequence). The CDR3 has 13 amino acids. CDR3 loop: CAWSVHYNGRSSF. The CDR3 nucleotides read TGTGCCTGGAGTGTACATTATAATGGCAGAAGTTCTTTT.

The J gene is TRBJ2-7, the V gene TRBV19; 12 bases fit TRBD2. This CDR3 has 15 amino acids. Trimming cost V 5 bases and J 4 bases; bases outside gene matches: 6. Germline V gene data show CDR1 as LNHDA and CDR2 as SQIVND (reference sequence). CDR3 nucleotides: TGTGCCAGTAGTCGACTAGCGGGAGAAGTGTACGAGCAGTACTTC. Translated: CASSRLAGEVYEQYF.

The rearrangement joins TRBV11-3 to TRBJ2-7; no reliable D call. The CDR3 is made up of 13 amino acids. Per germline, CDR1 SGHNT and CDR2 YENEEA. Trimming shortened V by 5 bases and J by 1 base, and 9 bases separated the two germline ends. Here the CDR3 reads CASSPDGSYEQYF. The CDR3 DNA sequence: TGTGCCAGCAGCCCGGACGGATCCTACGAGCAGTACTTC.

This chain links TRBV7-3 with TRBJ2-5; tentative D call: TRBD2 (6 bases). The end of the DNA is better explained by TRBJ2-7, so the J call may be wrong. Germline V gene sequence: CDR1 SGHTA, CDR2 FQGTGA. The CDR3 extends over 16 amino acids. In DNA form, the CDR3 reads TGTGCCAGCAGTTACTATGGGACTGCTAGCTCCTACGAGCAGTACTTC. It encodes CASSYYGTASSYEQYF.

Only one count was recorded for this clone. J is TRBJ2-5 and V is TRBV27, with D hard to call. The CDR3 is 11 amino acids. CDR1 and CDR2 from the germline V gene are MNHEY and SMNVEV (reference sequence). V was shortened by 9 bases and J by 0 bases, with 5 bases between the two germline ends. In nucleotides, the CDR3 is TGTGCCAGTCCCTACCAAGAGACCCAGTACTTC. Protein: CASPYQETQYF.

The genes are TRBV11-3 and TRBJ2-2; D unclear. Germline CDR1 is SGHNT and CDR2 is YENEEA. The CDR3 extends over 13 amino acids. Deletions cut 4 bases from V and 9 bases from J, with 12 bases between. The chain's CDR3 is CASSWGNDRELFF. The DNA of the CDR3 is TGTGCCAGCAGCTGGGGAAACGACCGGGAGCTGTTTTTT.

The V and J genes are TRBV7-9 and TRBJ1-2, with no clear D. The germline gives CDR1 SEHNR, CDR2 FQNEAQ (reference sequence). The CDR3 consists of 13 residues. Between the trimmed V and J ends, which lost 6 bases and 4 bases, there was a span of 12 bases. CDR3: CASSPGEFYGYTF. CDR3 sequence (DNA): TGTGCCAGCAGTCCCGGGGAGTTCTATGGCTACACCTTC. Looking up the rest from reference TRBV7-9 and TRBJ1-2 gives the full variable domain: DTGVSQNPRHKITKRGQNVTFRCDPISEHNRLYWYRQTLGQGPEFLTYFQNEAQLEKSRLLSDRFSAERPKGSFSTLEIQRTEQGDSAMYLCASSPGEFYGYTFGSGTRLTVV.

This clone has a single count. V and J are TRBV7-6 and TRBJ1-1; possible D gene TRBD1, 6 bases. The CDR3 is 14 residues long. Germline V CDR1 and CDR2: SGHVS, FNYEAQ. Trimming removed 1 base at V and 1 base at J, with 7 bases between. DNA for the CDR3: TGTGCCAGCAGCTTAGGGGGGGCGAACACTGAAGCTTTCTTT. Translated, it gives CASSLGGANTEAFF.

The rearrangement joins TRBV12-1 to TRBJ2-7; the table's D gene call, TRBD1, was not cross checked with the DNA. TRBV12-1 counts as a pseudogene. The CDR3 is made up of 14 amino acids. CDR3 sequence reads: CASSFRGQGSEQYF. CDR3 DNA: TGTGCCAGCAGCTTTAGGGGACAGGGCTCCGAGCAGTACTTC.

This chain connects TRBV28 to TRBJ2-5; D possibly corresponds to TRBD2 (6 bases). The CDR3 length is 13 residues. CDR1 and CDR2 from the germline V gene are MDHEN and SYDVKM. Deletions cut 7 bases from V and 0 bases from J, with 9 bases between. CDR3 in DNA: TGTGCCAGCATGGAGGGGCACCAAGAGACCCAGTACTTC. Its translation is CASMEGHQETQYF.

The V call is TRBV10-3, the J call TRBJ2-3; TRBD2 aligns across 7 bases. The length of the CDR3 is 16 residues. Looked up from germline, CDR1 is ENHRY and CDR2 is SYGVKD. V was pared by 6 bases and J by 3 bases, with 12 bases of the junction left unmatched. CDR3 protein: CAISPLAGERTDTQYF. DNA of the CDR3: TGTGCCATCAGCCCCCTGGCGGGAGAAAGGACAGATACGCAGTATTTT.

The CDR3 region has the DNA TGTGCCAGCAGTTCCCCGGGACGGGCGAGAACCGGGGAGCTGTTTTTT. Translation gives CASSSPGRARTGELFF. The chain links TRBV28 to TRBJ2-2, with D perhaps TRBD1 or TRBD2 (5 bases each). CDR3 length equals 16 residues. Trimming removed 4 bases at V and 5 bases at J, with 17 bases between. The germline V gene encodes CDR1 MDHEN and CDR2 SYDVKM.